A single sample gave rise to the 15 T cell receptor beta chains below, sequenced in a study of blood T cell repertoires in COVID-19. The table came from immunoSEQ multiplex PCR; TCRdb's copy has only in-frame clones and leaves some out. The sample has about 110,000 clones; around 80% are singletons. Sequencing input: peripheral blood. The source is a woman between 55 and 75 years old with acute or convalescent COVID-19.

CDR3 protein: CASSLFPREAFF. The CDR3 nucleotides read TGTGCCAGCAGCTTGTTCCCCAGAGAAGCTTTCTTT. This sequence joins TRBV5-6 and TRBJ1-1; D uncertain. Germline CDR1 is SGHDT and CDR2 is YYEEEE. The CDR3 totals 12 residues. Trimming stripped 1 base from V and 8 bases from J, with 9 bases between.

This clone was observed a handful of times. The chain links TRBV25-1 to TRBJ2-5, with D tentatively TRBD1 (6 bases). Trimming pared 5 bases from V and 4 bases from J, leaving 11 bases between. Germline lookup yields CDR1 MGHDK and CDR2 SYGVNS. The CDR3 covers 13 residues. The CDR3 is CASSTPDRETQYF. The CDR3 DNA sequence: TGTGCCAGCAGTACCCCGGACAGAGAGACCCAGTACTTC.

The gene calls are TRBV5-1 and TRBJ2-3; 11 bases line up with TRBD1. V lost 4 bases to trimming and J lost 4 bases; unmatched junction nucleotides: 8. The V gene's germline CDR1 is SGHRS and CDR2 YFSETQ. CDR3 length: 16 residues. Written as DNA, the CDR3 is TGCGCCAGCAGCGCCTCCGGGACAGGGGGGGCAGATACGCAGTATTTT. The encoded protein is CASSASGTGGADTQYF.

This chain uses TRBV27 with TRBJ1-3; D is undetermined. The CDR3 runs 13 residues. V lost 5 bases and J lost 3, with 8 bases in between. Germline CDR1 MNHEY, CDR2 SMNVEV (reference sequence). CDR3 sequence (DNA): TGTGCCAGCAGTGACTTCAATGGAAACACCATATATTTT. As protein: CASSDFNGNTIYF.

The chain joins TRBV5-1 to TRBJ2-5; no clear D. Looked up from germline, CDR1 is SGHRS and CDR2 is YFSETQ. The CDR3 has 14 residues. V lost 0 bases and J 5 bases, leaving 11 bases between the germline ends. In nucleotides, the CDR3 is TGCGCCAGCAGCTTGGTAGAGAGGCCTGAGACCCAGTACTTC. Its translation: CASSLVERPETQYF.

The J gene is TRBJ1-2, the V gene TRBV25-1; 9 bases map to TRBD1. This CDR3 has 17 amino acids. The germline V gene encodes CDR1 MGHDK and CDR2 SYGVNS. After removal of 3 bases from V and 4 bases from J, the junction contained 12 bases not matched to a gene. CDR3 sequence reads: CASSEGGGQGDTYGYTF. DNA of the CDR3: TGTGCCAGCAGTGAGGGAGGGGGACAGGGAGACACCTATGGCTACACCTTC.

In its sample, this clone was seen once. V and J are TRBV7-3 and TRBJ2-1; 8 bases agree with TRBD1. Trimming cost V 3 bases and J 6 bases; bases outside gene matches: 10. This CDR3 comprises 16 residues. Germline lookup yields CDR1 SGHTA and CDR2 FQGTGA. The CDR3 protein is CASSLSRTGGRNEQFF. CDR3 DNA sequence: TGTGCCAGCAGCTTGAGTAGAACAGGGGGTCGCAATGAGCAGTTCTTC.

The chain joins TRBV21-1 to TRBJ2-2; no DNA check was done on the table's D call, TRBD1. TRBV21-1 is recorded as a pseudogene. The CDR3 contains 18 residues. The CDR3 here is CASSKKGFDRPHTGELFF. CDR3 coding DNA: TGTGCCAGCAGCAAAAAGGGTTTCGACAGGCCGCACACCGGGGAGCTGTTTTTT.

The chain joins TRBV12-3 or TRBV12-4 to TRBJ2-3; unclear D gene. The length of the CDR3 is 13 residues. Trimming removed 2 bases from V and 2 bases from J, with 5 bases in between. CDR3 loop: CASSLRFTDTQYF. The CDR3 region has the DNA TGTGCCAGCAGTTTACGGTTCACAGATACGCAGTATTTT.

V is TRBV11-2 and J is TRBJ2-7; 11 nucleotides align to TRBD1. Germline V CDR1 and CDR2: SGHAT, FQNNGV. The trim removed 3 bases at V and 4 bases at J, leaving 5 bases unmatched. The CDR3 runs to 15 residues. The CDR3: CASSFGTGGGYEQYF. The CDR3, as DNA: TGTGCCAGCAGCTTTGGGACAGGGGGAGGGTACGAGCAGTACTTC.

The chain carries TRBV19 and TRBJ2-7, with TRBD1 matching 7 bases. The trim removed 7 bases at V and 3 bases at J, leaving 6 bases unmatched. CDR3 size: 13 residues. The germline gives CDR1 LNHDA, CDR2 SQIVND (reference sequence). The CDR3 DNA sequence: TGTGCCAGTAACCACCGGGACAGCTACGAGCAGTACTTC. This codes for CASNHRDSYEQYF. The full variable domain, its missing parts supplied by reference TRBV19 and TRBJ2-7, is DGGITQSPKYLFRKEGQNVTLSCEQNLNHDAMYWYRQDPGQGLRLIYYSQIVNDFQKGDIAEGYSVSREKKESFPLTVTSAQKNPTAFYLCASNHRDSYEQYFGPGTRLTVT.

The V gene is TRBV7-9, the J gene TRBJ1-6; maybe TRBD1 (5 bases). CDR1 and CDR2 (germline): SEHNR, FQNEAQ (reference sequence). Trimming shortened V by 7 bases and J by 6 bases, and 10 bases separated the two germline ends. The CDR3 is made up of 13 amino acids. The CDR3 reads CASTDKINSPLHF. DNA of the CDR3: TGTGCCAGCACGGACAAGATTAATTCACCCCTCCACTTT.

The chain carries TRBV5-1 and TRBJ1-1; 9 bases fit TRBD1. The V segment lost 0 bases and the J segment 3 bases; nucleotides outside the gene matches: 3. CDR3 length equals 15 residues. Looked up from germline, CDR1 is SGHRS and CDR2 is YFSETQ. The CDR3 DNA is TGCGCCAGCAGCTTGGGACAGGGGGACGACACTGAAGCTTTCTTT. Translation: CASSLGQGDDTEAFF.

The table lists this clone with a few counts. This rearrangement joins TRBV4-1 to TRBJ2-5; the match to TRBD2 covers 7 bases. This CDR3 comprises 15 residues. Germline values: CDR1 MGHRA, CDR2 YSYEKL. The ends lost 4 bases at V and 3 bases at J; junction bases unmatched: 8. The CDR3 is CASSPGAGVEETQYF. In DNA, the CDR3 is TGCGCCAGCAGCCCCGGGGCGGGAGTGGAAGAGACCCAGTACTTC.

J is TRBJ2-5 and V is TRBV7-3; D gene unclear. Germline V gives CDR1 SGHTA, CDR2 FQGTGA. This CDR3 spans 13 amino acids. Trimming removed 5 bases from V and 2 bases from J, with 9 bases in between. CDR3 sequence (DNA): TGTGCCAGCAGCCCCACTGTACAAGAGACCCAGTACTTC. Residues: CASSPTVQETQYF.